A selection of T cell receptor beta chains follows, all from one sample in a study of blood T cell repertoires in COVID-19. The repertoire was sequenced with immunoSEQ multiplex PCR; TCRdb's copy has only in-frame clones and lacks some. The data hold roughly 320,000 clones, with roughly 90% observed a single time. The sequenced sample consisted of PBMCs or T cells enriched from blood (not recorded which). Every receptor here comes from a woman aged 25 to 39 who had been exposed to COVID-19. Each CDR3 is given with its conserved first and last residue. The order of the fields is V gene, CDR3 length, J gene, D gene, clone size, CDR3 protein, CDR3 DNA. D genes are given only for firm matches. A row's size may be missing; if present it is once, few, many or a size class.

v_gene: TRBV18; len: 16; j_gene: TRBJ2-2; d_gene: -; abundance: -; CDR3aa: CASSPISTVNTGELFF; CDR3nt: TGTGCCAGCTCACCCATCTCGACAGTAAACACCGGGGAGCTGTTTTTT
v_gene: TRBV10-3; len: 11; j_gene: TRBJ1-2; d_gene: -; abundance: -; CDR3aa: CAIRGGYGYTF; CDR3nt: TGTGCCATCCGTGGAGGCTATGGCTACACCTTC
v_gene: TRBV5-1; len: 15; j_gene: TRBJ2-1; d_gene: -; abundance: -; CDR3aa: CASSWETRANNEQFF; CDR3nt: TGCGCCAGCAGTTGGGAGACACGGGCGAACAATGAGCAGTTCTTC
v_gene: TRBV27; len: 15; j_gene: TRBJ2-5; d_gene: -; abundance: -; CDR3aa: CASSLMGAHQETQYF; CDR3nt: TGTGCCAGCAGTTTAATGGGGGCCCACCAAGAGACCCAGTACTTC
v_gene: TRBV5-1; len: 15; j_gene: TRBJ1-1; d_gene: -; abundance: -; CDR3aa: CASSSVRGRSGEAFF; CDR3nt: TGCGCCAGCAGCTCGGTGCGGGGGCGAAGTGGTGAAGCTTTCTTT
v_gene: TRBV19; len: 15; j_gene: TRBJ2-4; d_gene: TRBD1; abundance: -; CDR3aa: CASSIRTGTVDIQYF; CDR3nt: TGTGCCAGTAGTATTCGGACAGGGACGGTGGACATTCAGTACTTC
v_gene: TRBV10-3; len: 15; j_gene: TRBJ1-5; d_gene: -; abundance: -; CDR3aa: CAISAGSWGNQPQHF; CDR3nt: TGTGCCATCAGTGCTGGGAGTTGGGGCAATCAGCCCCAGCATTTT
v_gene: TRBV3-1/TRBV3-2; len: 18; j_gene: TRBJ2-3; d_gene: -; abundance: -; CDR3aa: CASSQDPRDGRGGLAQYF; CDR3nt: TGTGCCAGCAGCCAAGACCCCAGAGACGGACGCGGCGGGTTGGCGCAGTATTTT
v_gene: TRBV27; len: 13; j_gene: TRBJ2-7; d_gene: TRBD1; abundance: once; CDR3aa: CASRQGGGYEQYF; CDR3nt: TGTGCCAGCAGACAGGGGGGAGGCTACGAGCAGTACTTC
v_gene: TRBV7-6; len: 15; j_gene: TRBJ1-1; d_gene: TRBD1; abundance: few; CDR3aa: CASSFGQAMNTEAFF; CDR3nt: TGTGCCAGCAGCTTCGGACAGGCGATGAACACTGAAGCTTTCTTT
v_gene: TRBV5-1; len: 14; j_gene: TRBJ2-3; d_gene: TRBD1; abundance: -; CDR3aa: CASSFEGAADTQYF; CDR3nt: TGCGCCAGCAGCTTCGAGGGGGCGGCAGATACGCAGTATTTT
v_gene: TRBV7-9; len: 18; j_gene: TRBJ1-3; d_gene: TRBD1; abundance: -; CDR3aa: CASSLETLDRYSGNTIYF; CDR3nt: TGTGCCAGCAGCTTGGAAACACTGGACAGGTACTCTGGAAACACCATATATTTT
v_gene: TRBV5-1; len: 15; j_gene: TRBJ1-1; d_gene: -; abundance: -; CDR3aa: CASSLGGRSNTEAFF; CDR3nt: TGCGCCAGCAGCTTGGGGGGGCGGTCGAACACTGAAGCTTTCTTT
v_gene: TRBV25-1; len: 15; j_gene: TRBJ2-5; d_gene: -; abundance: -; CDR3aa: CASSESGPEKETQYF; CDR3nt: TGTGCCAGCAGTGAAAGCGGTCCTGAAAAAGAGACCCAGTACTTC
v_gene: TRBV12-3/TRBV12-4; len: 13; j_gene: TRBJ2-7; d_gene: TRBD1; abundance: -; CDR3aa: CASSRTGGHEQYF; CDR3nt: TGTGCCAGCAGTCGGACAGGGGGTCACGAGCAGTACTTC
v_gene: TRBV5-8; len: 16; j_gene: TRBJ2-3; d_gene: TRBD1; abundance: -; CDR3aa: CASSYLGTGFADTQYF; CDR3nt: TGTGCCAGCAGCTATTTAGGGACAGGGTTCGCAGATACGCAGTATTTT
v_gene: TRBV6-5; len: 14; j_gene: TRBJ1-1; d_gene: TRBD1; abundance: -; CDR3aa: CASSYRGQRTEAFF; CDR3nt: TGTGCCAGCAGTTACAGGGGGCAGAGGACTGAAGCTTTCTTT
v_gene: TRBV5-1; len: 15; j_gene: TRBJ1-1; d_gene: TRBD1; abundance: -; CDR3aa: CASSIRTGRTPEAFF; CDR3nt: TGCGCCAGCTCCATTAGGACAGGGCGTACACCCGAAGCTTTCTTT
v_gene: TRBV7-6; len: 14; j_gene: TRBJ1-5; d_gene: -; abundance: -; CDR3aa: CASSPTDSNQPQHF; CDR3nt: TGTGCCAGCAGCCCCACGGACAGTAATCAGCCCCAGCATTTT
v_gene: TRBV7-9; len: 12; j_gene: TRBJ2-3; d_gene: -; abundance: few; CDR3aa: CASSSLADTQYF; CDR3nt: TGTGCCAGCAGCTCCCTCGCGGATACGCAGTATTTT
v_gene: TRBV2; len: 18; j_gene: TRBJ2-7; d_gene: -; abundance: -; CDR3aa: CASSEAQLRDKYFYEQYF; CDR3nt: TGTGCCAGCAGTGAAGCGCAACTTCGGGACAAGTATTTCTACGAGCAGTACTTC
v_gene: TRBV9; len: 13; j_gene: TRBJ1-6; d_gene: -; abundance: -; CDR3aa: CASSVGEVGALHF; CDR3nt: TGTGCCAGCAGCGTAGGGGAGGTAGGGGCCCTCCACTTT
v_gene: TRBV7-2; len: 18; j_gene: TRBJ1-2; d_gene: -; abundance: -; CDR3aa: CASSLPGGAGSILYGYTF; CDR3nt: TGTGCCAGCAGCTTACCGGGGGGCGCGGGCTCAATATTATATGGCTACACCTTC
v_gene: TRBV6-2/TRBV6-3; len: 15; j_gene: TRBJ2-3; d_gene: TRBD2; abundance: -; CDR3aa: CASSRGTSDVDTQYF; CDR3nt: TGTGCCAGCAGTCGCGGGACTAGCGACGTAGATACGCAGTATTTT
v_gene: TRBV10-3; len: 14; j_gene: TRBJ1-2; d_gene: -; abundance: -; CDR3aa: CAISRDISSYGYTF; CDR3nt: TGTGCCATCAGCCGGGACATCTCTTCCTATGGCTACACCTTC
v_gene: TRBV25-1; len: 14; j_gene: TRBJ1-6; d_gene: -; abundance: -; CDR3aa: CASSELLGNSPLHF; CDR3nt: TGTGCCAGCAGTGAATTACTAGGCAATTCACCCCTCCACTTT
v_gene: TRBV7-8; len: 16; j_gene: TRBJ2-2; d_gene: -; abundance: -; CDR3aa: CASSLGGRGNTGELFF; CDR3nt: TGTGCCAGCAGCTTAGGCGGCAGGGGGAACACCGGGGAGCTGTTTTTT
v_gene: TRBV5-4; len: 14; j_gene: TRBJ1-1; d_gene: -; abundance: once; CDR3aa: CASSLIGGNTEAFF; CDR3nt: TGTGCCAGCAGCTTGATAGGGGGGAACACTGAAGCTTTCTTT
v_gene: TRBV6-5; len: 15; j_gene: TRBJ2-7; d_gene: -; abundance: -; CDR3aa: CASRDGAGRTYEQYF; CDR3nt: TGTGCCAGCAGGGACGGGGCGGGGAGAACCTACGAGCAGTACTTC
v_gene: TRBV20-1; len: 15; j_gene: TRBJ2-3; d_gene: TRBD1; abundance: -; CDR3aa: CSASNPLTGSDTQYF; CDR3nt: TGCAGTGCTAGTAATCCCCTGACAGGGTCAGATACGCAGTATTTT
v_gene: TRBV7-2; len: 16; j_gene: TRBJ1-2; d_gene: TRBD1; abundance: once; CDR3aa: CASSSARQGTLYGYTF; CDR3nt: TGTGCCAGCAGCTCCGCCCGACAGGGTACCCTCTATGGCTACACCTTC
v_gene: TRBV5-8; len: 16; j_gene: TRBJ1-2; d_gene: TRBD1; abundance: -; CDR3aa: CASSSRATGQVYGYTF; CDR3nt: TGTGCCAGCAGCTCCCGGGCGACCGGACAGGTCTATGGCTACACCTTC
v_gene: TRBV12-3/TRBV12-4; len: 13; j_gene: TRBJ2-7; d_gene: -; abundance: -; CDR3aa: CASRASWAGEQYF; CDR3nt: TGTGCCAGCAGGGCCTCTTGGGCGGGCGAGCAGTACTTC
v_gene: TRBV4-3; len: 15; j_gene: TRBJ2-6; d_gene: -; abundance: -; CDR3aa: CASSQERAGANVLTF; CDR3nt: TGCGCCAGCAGCCAAGAGAGGGCTGGGGCCAACGTCCTGACTTTC
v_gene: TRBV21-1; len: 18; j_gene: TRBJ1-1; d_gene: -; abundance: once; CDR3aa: CASSTHRDRMTMNTEAFF; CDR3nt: TGTGCCAGCAGCACTCACCGGGACAGAATGACCATGAACACTGAAGCTTTCTTT
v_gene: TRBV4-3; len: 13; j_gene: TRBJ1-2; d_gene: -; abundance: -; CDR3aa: CASSQGRGYGYTF; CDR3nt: TGCGCCAGCAGCCAAGGGCGGGGCTATGGCTACACCTTC
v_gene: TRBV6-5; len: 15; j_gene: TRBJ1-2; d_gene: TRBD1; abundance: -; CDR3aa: CASSYQGAGNYGYTF; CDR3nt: TGTGCCAGCAGTTATCAGGGGGCGGGAAACTATGGCTACACCTTC
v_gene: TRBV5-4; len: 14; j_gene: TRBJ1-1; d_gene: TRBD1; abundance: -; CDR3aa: CASSAPGQSTEAFF; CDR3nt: TGTGCCAGCAGCGCCCCGGGACAGAGCACTGAAGCTTTCTTT
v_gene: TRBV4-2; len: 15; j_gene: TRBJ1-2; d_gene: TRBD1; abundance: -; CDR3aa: CASSPGQVSNYGYTF; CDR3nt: TGTGCCAGCAGCCCGGGACAGGTTTCTAACTATGGCTACACCTTC
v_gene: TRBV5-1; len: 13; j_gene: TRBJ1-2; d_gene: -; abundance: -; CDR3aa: CASREGINYGYTF; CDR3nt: TGCGCCAGCAGGGAGGGCATTAACTATGGCTACACCTTC
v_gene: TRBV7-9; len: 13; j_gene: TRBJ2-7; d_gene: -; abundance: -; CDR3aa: CASSLAFRGEQYF; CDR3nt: TGTGCCAGCAGCTTAGCTTTTAGGGGCGAGCAGTACTTC
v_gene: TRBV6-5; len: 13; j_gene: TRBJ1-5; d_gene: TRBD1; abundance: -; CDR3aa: CASWQQGRQPQHF; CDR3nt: TGTGCCAGCTGGCAACAGGGGCGCCAGCCCCAGCATTTT
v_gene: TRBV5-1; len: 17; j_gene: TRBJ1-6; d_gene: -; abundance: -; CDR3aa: CASSLVGLAERSGPLHF; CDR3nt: TGCGCCAGCAGCTTGGTGGGGTTGGCAGAACGTTCAGGGCCCCTCCACTTT
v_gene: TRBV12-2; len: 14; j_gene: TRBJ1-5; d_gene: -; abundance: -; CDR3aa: CASRNRNSNQPQHF; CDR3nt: TGTGCAAGTCGTAACAGGAATAGCAATCAGCCCCAGCATTTT
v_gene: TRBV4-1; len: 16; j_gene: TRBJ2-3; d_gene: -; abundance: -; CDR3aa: CASSQDRGGSTDTQYF; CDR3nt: TGCGCCAGCAGCCAAGATCGCGGCGGTAGCACAGATACGCAGTATTTT
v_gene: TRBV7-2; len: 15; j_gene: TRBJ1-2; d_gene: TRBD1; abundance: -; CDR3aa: CASRRPGQGSYGYTF; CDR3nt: TGTGCCAGCAGACGACCGGGACAGGGCTCCTATGGCTACACCTTC
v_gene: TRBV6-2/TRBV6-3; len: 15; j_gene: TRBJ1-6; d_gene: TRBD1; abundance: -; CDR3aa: CASSSLRDRVSPLHF; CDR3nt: TGTGCCAGCAGCTCTCTCCGGGACAGGGTTTCACCCCTCCACTTT
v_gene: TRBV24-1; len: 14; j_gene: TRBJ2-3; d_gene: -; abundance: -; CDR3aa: CATSDFNSPDTQYF; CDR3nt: TGTGCCACCAGTGATTTTAATTCCCCAGATACGCAGTATTTT
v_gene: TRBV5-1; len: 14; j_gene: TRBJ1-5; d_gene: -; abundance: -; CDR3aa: CASRQDGFNQPQHF; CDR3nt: TGCGCCAGCAGACAGGACGGATTCAATCAGCCCCAGCATTTT
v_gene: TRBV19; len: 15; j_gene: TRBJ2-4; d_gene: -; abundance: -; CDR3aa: CASAIGGAAKNIQYF; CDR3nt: TGTGCCAGTGCCATCGGAGGGGCAGCCAAAAACATTCAGTACTTC
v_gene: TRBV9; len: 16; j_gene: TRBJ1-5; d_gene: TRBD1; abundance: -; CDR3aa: CASSPTGTGGDQPQHF; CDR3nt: TGTGCCAGCAGCCCTACCGGGACAGGGGGGGATCAGCCCCAGCATTTT
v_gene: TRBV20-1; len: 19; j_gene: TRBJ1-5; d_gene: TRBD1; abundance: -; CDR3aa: CSASPRTGYTFGRNQPQHF; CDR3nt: TGCAGTGCTAGTCCAAGGACAGGGTATACGTTCGGGCGCAATCAGCCCCAGCATTTT
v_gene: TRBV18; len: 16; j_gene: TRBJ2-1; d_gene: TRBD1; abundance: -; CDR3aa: CASSPLGGQDYNEQFF; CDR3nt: TGTGCCAGCTCACCACTTGGTGGACAGGACTACAATGAGCAGTTCTTC
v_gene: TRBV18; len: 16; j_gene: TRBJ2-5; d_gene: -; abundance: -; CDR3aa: CASSPFGGDVQETQYF; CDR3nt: TGTGCCAGCTCACCATTCGGCGGGGACGTACAAGAGACCCAGTACTTC
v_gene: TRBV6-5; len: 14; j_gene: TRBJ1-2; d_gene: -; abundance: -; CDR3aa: CASSYSIVTYGYTF; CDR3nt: TGTGCCAGCAGTTACTCGATAGTAACTTATGGCTACACCTTC